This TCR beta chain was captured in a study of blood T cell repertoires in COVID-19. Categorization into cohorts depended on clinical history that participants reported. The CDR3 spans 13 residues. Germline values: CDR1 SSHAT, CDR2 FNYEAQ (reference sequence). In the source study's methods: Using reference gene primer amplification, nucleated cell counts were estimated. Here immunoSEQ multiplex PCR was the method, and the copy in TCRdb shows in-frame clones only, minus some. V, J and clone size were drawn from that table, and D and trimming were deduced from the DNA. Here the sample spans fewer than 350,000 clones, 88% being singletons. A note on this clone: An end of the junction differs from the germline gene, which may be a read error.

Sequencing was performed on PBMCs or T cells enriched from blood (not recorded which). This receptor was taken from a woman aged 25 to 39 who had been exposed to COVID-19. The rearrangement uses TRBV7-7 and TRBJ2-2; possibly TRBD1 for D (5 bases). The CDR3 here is CASSRRQSGELFF. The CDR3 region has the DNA TGTGCTAGCAGCCGACGACAGTCCGGGGAGCTGTTTTTT. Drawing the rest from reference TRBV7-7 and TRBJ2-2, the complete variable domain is GAGVSQSPRYKVTKRGQDVTLRCDPISSHATLYWYQQALGQGPEFLTYFNYEAQPDKSGLPSDRFSAERPEGSISTLTIQRTEQRDSAMYRCASSRRQSGELFFGEGSRLTVL.